The clone carrying this T cell receptor (beta chain) appeared a single time. The data are from a study of control samples from healthy donors and cancer patients. Some clones are missing from TCRdb's copy, which holds only in-frame ones; the method was immunoSEQ multiplex PCR. The data contain around 130,000 clones, 70% to 90% of them singletons. CDR1 is SNHLY and CDR2 is FYNNEI in the germline V gene. V was shortened by 4 bases and J by 6 bases, with 15 bases between the two germline ends. The CDR3 has 14 residues. V and J are TRBV2 and TRBJ1-1; D is unresolved. The specimen sequenced was blood. The TCR was taken from a man aged 50 to 59 in good health. CDR3 bases: TGTGCCAGCAGTGGTTTTGTCTCCTTAGCTGAAGCTTTCTTT. It specifies CASSGFVSLAEAFF.